Listed below are T cell receptor beta chains from one sample, sequenced in a study of blood T cell repertoires in COVID-19. Profiled with immunoSEQ multiplex PCR; TCRdb holds only in-frame clones, not every one. The repertoire holds about 500,000 clones, with roughly 91% as singletons. Sequenced sample: peripheral blood. The receptors shown here come from a woman aged 45-65 years with COVID-19, enrolled during active disease. The CDR3 runs from the conserved cysteine through the conserved F or W. Each record gives: D gene, J gene, clone size, V gene, CDR3 protein, CDR3 DNA. The D gene is left open where the match is weak. For some rows the clone size is stated as once, few or many, or as a class when expanded; others skip it.

>NA|TRBJ1-1|NA|TRBV23-1
CASSHFVAVEAFF
TGCGCCAGCAGTCATTTTGTTGCGGTTGAAGCTTTCTTT
>NA|TRBJ2-2|NA|TRBV11-3
CASSLLRTGELFF
TGTGCCAGCAGCTTACTCCGCACCGGGGAGCTGTTTTTT
>TRBD1|TRBJ1-6|NA|TRBV3-1/TRBV3-2
CASSQGWRRTGGYNSPLHF
TGTGCCAGCAGCCAAGGTTGGAGGAGGACAGGCGGGTATAATTCACCCCTCCACTTT
>NA|TRBJ2-1|NA|TRBV5-1
CASRVVQGYEQFF
TGCGCCAGCAGAGTAGTACAGGGTTATGAGCAGTTCTTC
>NA|TRBJ1-1|NA|TRBV3-1/TRBV3-2
CASSFGGGGMEAFF
TGTGCCAGCAGCTTTGGTGGTGGGGGGATGGAAGCTTTCTTT
>NA|TRBJ2-1|NA|TRBV28
CASGSGGVDEQFF
TGTGCCAGCGGTAGTGGAGGGGTCGATGAGCAGTTCTTC
>NA|TRBJ1-1|NA|TRBV5-4
CASSGNTEAFF
TGTGCCAGCTCAGGGAACACTGAAGCTTTCTTT
>TRBD1|TRBJ1-2|NA|TRBV3-1/TRBV3-2
CASSPRDRPNYGYTF
TGTGCCAGCAGCCCCCGGGACAGGCCTAACTATGGCTACACCTTC
>TRBD2|TRBJ2-2|NA|TRBV4-1
CASTRNSGTSNTGELFF
TGCGCCAGCACTCGGAATTCGGGGACTAGCAACACCGGGGAGCTGTTTTTT
>TRBD2|TRBJ2-3|NA|TRBV5-6
CASSLAASGGAGTQYF
TGTGCCAGCAGCTTGGCGGCTAGCGGGGGGGCAGGTACGCAGTATTTT
>NA|TRBJ1-2|few|TRBV5-1
CASSGDRHYGYTF
TGCGCCAGCAGCGGCGACAGGCACTATGGCTACACCTTC
>TRBD1|TRBJ1-2|NA|TRBV11-1
CASSPGDSFYGYTF
TGTGCCAGCAGCCCCGGGGACAGCTTTTATGGCTACACCTTC
>TRBD1|TRBJ1-6|NA|TRBV5-6
CASSPVDRGDYNSPLHF
TGTGCCAGCAGCCCCGTGGACAGGGGGGACTATAATTCACCCCTCCACTTT
>TRBD2|TRBJ2-5|NA|TRBV4-1
CASSPLLAGGPETQYF
TGCGCCAGCAGCCCGCTTCTAGCGGGGGGGCCCGAGACCCAGTACTTC
>NA|TRBJ1-6|NA|TRBV19
CASSIGGHAYNSPLHF
TGTGCCAGTAGTATAGGTGGGCACGCCTATAATTCACCCCTCCACTTT
>NA|TRBJ1-4|NA|TRBV6-6
CASQSSREKLFF
TGTGCCAGTCAGTCCTCCAGGGAAAAACTGTTTTTT
>TRBD1|TRBJ1-2|few|TRBV5-4
CASSPGQGLSNYGYTF
TGTGCCAGCAGCCCCGGACAGGGTCTTTCTAACTATGGCTACACCTTC
>NA|TRBJ2-7|NA|TRBV7-9
CASSSIITGFTSYEQYF
TGTGCCAGCAGCTCTATCATCACAGGGTTTACCTCCTACGAGCAGTACTTC
>NA|TRBJ1-5|NA|TRBV5-5
CASSLDQSQPQHF
TGTGCCAGCAGCTTGGATCAGTCCCAGCCCCAGCATTTT
>NA|TRBJ2-3|NA|TRBV27
CASSEGGVGYTDTQYF
TGTGCCAGCAGTGAGGGGGGGGTTGGATACACAGATACGCAGTATTTT
>TRBD1|TRBJ1-2|NA|TRBV28
CASSQSSGQGLYGYTF
TGTGCCAGCAGTCAGTCCTCGGGACAGGGCCTCTATGGCTACACCTTC
>TRBD2|TRBJ2-5|NA|TRBV4-1
CASSRPTSGQETQYF
TGCGCCAGCAGCCGCCCAACTAGCGGGCAAGAGACCCAGTACTTC
>NA|TRBJ1-6|few|TRBV5-4
CASSLGGGDHSPLHF
TGTGCCAGCAGCTTGGGGGGGGGAGATCATTCACCCCTCCACTTT
>NA|TRBJ1-2|NA|TRBV6-1
CASSEAPRVVDGYTF
TGTGCCAGCAGTGAAGCTCCCAGGGTAGTCGATGGCTACACCTTC
>TRBD1|TRBJ1-2|NA|TRBV7-9
CASKGTGDGNGYTF
TGTGCCAGTAAGGGGACAGGGGATGGAAATGGCTACACCTTC
>NA|TRBJ1-5|NA|TRBV30
CAWTSPGDQPQHF
TGTGCCTGGACATCCCCAGGGGATCAGCCCCAGCATTTT
>NA|TRBJ2-3|once|TRBV5-6
CASSFGDTQYF
TGTGCCAGCAGCTTCGGGGATACGCAGTATTTT
>NA|TRBJ1-1|few|TRBV3-1/TRBV3-2
CASSPGIGAEAFF
TGTGCCAGCAGCCCGGGTATCGGCGCTGAAGCTTTCTTT
>NA|TRBJ2-5|NA|TRBV7-5
CARWGRGETQYF
TGTGCCAGGTGGGGCAGGGGAGAGACCCAGTACTTC
>NA|TRBJ2-1|NA|TRBV5-4
CASSLGQKFREQFF
TGTGCCAGCAGCTTGGGACAGAAGTTTCGTGAGCAGTTCTTC
>NA|TRBJ2-1|NA|TRBV19
CASSILPYNEQFF
TGTGCCAGTAGTATACTACCTTACAATGAGCAGTTCTTC
>TRBD1|TRBJ2-3|once|TRBV9
CASSANRQGGTDTQYF
TGTGCCAGCAGCGCGAACAGACAGGGGGGCACAGATACGCAGTATTTT
>TRBD1|TRBJ1-1|NA|TRBV3-1/TRBV3-2
CASTSGGQGMNTEAFF
TGTGCCAGCACTTCAGGGGGACAGGGTATGAACACTGAAGCTTTCTTT
>TRBD2|TRBJ2-2|NA|TRBV19
CASSTPGLAGYTGELFF
TGTGCCAGTAGTACTCCGGGACTAGCGGGGTACACCGGGGAGCTGTTTTTT
>NA|TRBJ2-1|once|TRBV27
CASSFWGGALNEQFF
TGTGCCAGCAGTTTTTGGGGGGGGGCCTTGAATGAGCAGTTCTTC
>TRBD2|TRBJ2-7|NA|TRBV6-5
CASSSTREGSYEQYF
TGTGCCAGCAGTTCTACCAGGGAGGGGTCCTACGAGCAGTACTTC
>NA|TRBJ1-3|NA|TRBV19
CASSPQTSGNTIYF
TGTGCCAGTAGTCCACAGACCTCTGGAAACACCATATATTTT
>TRBD1|TRBJ1-1|NA|TRBV5-1
CASSSGQGNTEAFF
TGCGCCAGCAGCTCCGGACAGGGGAACACTGAAGCTTTCTTT
>NA|TRBJ1-5|once|TRBV30
CAWSKGRGGQPQHF
TGTGCCTGGAGTAAAGGACGGGGGGGACAGCCCCAGCATTTT
>TRBD1|TRBJ1-4|NA|TRBV7-3
CASSLTGTGKNEKLFF
TGTGCCAGCAGCTTAACGGGGACAGGGAAGAATGAAAAACTGTTTTTT
>NA|TRBJ1-5|once|TRBV19
CASSRGVGVNQPQHF
TGTGCCAGTTCGCGGGGGGTTGGCGTCAATCAGCCCCAGCATTTT